This TCR beta chain was sequenced in a study of cytomegalovirus exposure and HLA in healthy donors. Both 60 Vbeta primers and 13 Jbeta primers went into the PCR. Profiling relied on immunoSEQ multiplex PCR, and the TCRdb table lists in-frame clones only, not all of them. In the table there are some 120,000 clones, roughly two thirds of which are singletons. CDR3 length: 13 residues. V was pared by 3 bases and J by 4 bases, with 9 bases between. Germline V gives CDR1 MDHEN, CDR2 SYDVKM. The TCR was taken from a man aged 25-40 years in good health and CMV-seropositive. The V and J genes are TRBV28 and TRBJ1-2, with D tentatively TRBD1 (5 bases). The sequencing sample was made of PBMCs. CDR3 residues: CASSFDSFYGYTF. The CDR3 nucleotides read TGTGCCAGCAGTTTCGACAGCTTCTATGGCTACACCTTC.